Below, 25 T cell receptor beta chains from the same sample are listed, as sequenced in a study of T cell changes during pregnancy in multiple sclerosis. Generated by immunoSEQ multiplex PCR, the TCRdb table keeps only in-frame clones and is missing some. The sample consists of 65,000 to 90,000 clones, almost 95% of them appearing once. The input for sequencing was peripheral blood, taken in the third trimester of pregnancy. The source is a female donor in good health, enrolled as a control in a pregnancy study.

The CDR3 spells CASSLEAAGGLGELFF. The CDR3 DNA sequence: TGTGCCAGCAGCTTAGAAGCAGCGGGAGGTCTCGGGGAGCTGTTTTTT. The chain couples TRBV7-9 to TRBJ2-2, with 9 bases identical to TRBD2. The CDR3 length is 16 residues. J lost 7 bases, V lost 1 base, and 7 bases had no gene match. CDR1 is SEHNR and CDR2 is FQNEAQ in the germline V gene (reference sequence).

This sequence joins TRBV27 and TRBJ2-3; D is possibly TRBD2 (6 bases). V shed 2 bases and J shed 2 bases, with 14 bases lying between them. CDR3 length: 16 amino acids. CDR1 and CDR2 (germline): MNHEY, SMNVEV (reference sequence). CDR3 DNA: TGTGCCAGCAGTTTAAGTCCGGGAGTTATCACAGATACGCAGTATTTT. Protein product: CASSLSPGVITDTQYF.

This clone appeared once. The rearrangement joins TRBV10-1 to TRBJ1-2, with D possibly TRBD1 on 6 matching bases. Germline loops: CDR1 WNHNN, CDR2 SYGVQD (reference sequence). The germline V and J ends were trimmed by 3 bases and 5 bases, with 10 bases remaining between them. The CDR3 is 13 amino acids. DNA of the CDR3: TGCGCCAGCAGTGAAGACAGGTCATATGGCTACACCTTC. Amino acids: CASSEDRSYGYTF.

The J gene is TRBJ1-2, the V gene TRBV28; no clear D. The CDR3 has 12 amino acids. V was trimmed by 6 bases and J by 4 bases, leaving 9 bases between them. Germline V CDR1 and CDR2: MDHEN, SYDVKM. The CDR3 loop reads CASSTATYGYTF. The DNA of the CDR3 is TGTGCCAGCAGCACAGCTACCTATGGCTACACCTTC.

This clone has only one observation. The CDR3 is CASSIAGAYEQYF. Here the CDR3 DNA reads TGTGCCAGCAGTATAGCGGGAGCCTACGAGCAGTACTTC. The J gene is TRBJ2-7, the V gene TRBV7-9, with 9 bases aligning to TRBD2. CDR1 is SEHNR, CDR2 FQNEAQ, per germline (reference sequence). Trimming took 6 bases from V and 2 from J; bases not matched to a gene: 2. The CDR3 sequence is 13 residues long.

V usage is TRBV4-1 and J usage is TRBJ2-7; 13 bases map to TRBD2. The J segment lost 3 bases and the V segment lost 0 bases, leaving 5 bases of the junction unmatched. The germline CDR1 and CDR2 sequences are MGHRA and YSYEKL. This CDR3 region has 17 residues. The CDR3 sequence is CASSQDSGTSGNYEQYF. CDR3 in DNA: TGCGCCAGCAGCCAAGATTCCGGGACTAGCGGGAACTACGAGCAGTACTTC.

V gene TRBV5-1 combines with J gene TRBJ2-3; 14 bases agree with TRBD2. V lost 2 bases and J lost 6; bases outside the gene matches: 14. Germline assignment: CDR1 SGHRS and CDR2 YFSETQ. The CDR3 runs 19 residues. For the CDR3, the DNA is TGCGCCAGCAGCTTATTAGGACTAGCGGGAGGTCATGGGGTCGATACGCAGTATTTT. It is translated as CASSLLGLAGGHGVDTQYF.

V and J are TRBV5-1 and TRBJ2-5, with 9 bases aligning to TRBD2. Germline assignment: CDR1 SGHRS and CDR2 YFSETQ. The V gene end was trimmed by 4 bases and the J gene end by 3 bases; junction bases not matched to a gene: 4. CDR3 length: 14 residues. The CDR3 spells CASSGGGGKETQYF. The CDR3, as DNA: TGCGCCAGCAGCGGCGGGGGGGGGAAAGAGACCCAGTACTTC.

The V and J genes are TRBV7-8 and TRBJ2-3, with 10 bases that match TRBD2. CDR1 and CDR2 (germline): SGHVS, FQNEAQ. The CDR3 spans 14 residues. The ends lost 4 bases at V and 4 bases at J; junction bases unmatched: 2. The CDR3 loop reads CASSSLAGADTQYF. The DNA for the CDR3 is TGTGCCAGCAGCTCTCTAGCGGGAGCAGATACGCAGTATTTT.

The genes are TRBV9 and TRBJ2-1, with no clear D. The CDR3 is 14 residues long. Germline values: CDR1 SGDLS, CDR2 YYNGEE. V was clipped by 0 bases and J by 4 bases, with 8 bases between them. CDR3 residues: CASSVVADYNEQFF. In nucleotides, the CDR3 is TGTGCCAGCAGCGTAGTGGCAGATTACAATGAGCAGTTCTTC. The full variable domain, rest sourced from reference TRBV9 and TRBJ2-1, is DSGVTQTPKHLITATGQRVTLRCSPRSGDLSVYWYQQSLDQGLQFLIQYYNGEERAKGNILERFSAQQFPDLHSELNLSSLELGDSALYFCASSVVADYNEQFFGPGTRLTVL.

The CDR3 protein is CASTQRRASGRPYEQYF. In DNA, the CDR3 is TGTGCCAGCACCCAAAGGCGGGCTAGCGGGAGGCCTTACGAGCAGTACTTC. The chain employs TRBV7-3 and TRBJ2-7; 11 nucleotides line up with TRBD2. The CDR3 spans 17 residues. V dropped 7 bases and J dropped 4; count of bases not matched to a gene: 15. Germline V CDR1 and CDR2: SGHTA, FQGTGA.

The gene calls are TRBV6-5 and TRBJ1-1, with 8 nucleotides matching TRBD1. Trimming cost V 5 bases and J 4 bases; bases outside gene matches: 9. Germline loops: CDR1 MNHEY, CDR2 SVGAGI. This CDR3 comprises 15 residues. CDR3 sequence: CASSALTGAITEAFF. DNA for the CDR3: TGTGCCAGCAGTGCATTGACAGGGGCCATCACTGAAGCTTTCTTT.

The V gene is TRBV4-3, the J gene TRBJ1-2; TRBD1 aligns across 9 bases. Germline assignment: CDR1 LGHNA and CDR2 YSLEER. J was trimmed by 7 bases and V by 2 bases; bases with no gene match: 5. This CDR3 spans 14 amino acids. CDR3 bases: TGCGCCAGCAGCCAAAGGGACAGGGACTCTGGCTACACCTTC. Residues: CASSQRDRDSGYTF.

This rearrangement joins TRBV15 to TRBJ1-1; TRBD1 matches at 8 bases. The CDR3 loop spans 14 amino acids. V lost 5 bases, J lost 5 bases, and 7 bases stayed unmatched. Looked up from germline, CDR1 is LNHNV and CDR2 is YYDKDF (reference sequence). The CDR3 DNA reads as TGTGCCACCAGCGGGGACAGGTCGGAAACTGAAGCTTTCTTT. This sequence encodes CATSGDRSETEAFF.

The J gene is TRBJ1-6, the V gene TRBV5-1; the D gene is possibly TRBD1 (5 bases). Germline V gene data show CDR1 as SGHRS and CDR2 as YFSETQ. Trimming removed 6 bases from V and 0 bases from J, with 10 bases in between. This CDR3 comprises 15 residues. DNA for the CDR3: TGCGCCAGCACCGAGGACATCTCCTATAATTCACCCCTCCACTTT. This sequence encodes CASTEDISYNSPLHF.

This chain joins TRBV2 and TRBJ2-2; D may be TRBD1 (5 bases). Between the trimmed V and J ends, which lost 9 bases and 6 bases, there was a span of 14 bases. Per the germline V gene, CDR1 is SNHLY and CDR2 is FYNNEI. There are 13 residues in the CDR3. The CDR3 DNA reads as TGTGCCAGTGACAGCACAACCGCCGGGGAGCTGTTTTTT. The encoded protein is CASDSTTAGELFF.

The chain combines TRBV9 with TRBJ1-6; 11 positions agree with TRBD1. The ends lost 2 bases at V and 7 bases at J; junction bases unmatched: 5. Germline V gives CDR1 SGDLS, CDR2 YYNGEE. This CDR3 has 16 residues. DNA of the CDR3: TGTGCCAGCAGCGTGGAAGGACAGGGGGCAAATTCACCCCTCCACTTT. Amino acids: CASSVEGQGANSPLHF.

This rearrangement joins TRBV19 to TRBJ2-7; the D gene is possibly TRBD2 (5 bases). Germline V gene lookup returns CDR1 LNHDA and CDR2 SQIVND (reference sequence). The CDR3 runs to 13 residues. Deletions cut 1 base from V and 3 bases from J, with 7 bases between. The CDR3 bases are TGTGCCAGTAGTATAGCGGGGATCTACGAGCAGTACTTC. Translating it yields CASSIAGIYEQYF.

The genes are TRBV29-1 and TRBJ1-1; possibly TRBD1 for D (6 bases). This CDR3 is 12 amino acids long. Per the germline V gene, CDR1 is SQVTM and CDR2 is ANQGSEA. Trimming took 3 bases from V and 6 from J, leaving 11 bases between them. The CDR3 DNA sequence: TGCAGCGTTGACAGGGGACGGGCTGAAGCTTTCTTT. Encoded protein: CSVDRGRAEAFF.

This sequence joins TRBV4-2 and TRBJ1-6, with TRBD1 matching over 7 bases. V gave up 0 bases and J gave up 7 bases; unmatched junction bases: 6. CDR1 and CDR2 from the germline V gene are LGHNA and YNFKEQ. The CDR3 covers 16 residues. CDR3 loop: CASSQDLETGNSPLHF. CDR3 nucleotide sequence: TGTGCCAGCAGCCAAGATCTTGAGACAGGGAATTCACCCCTCCACTTT.

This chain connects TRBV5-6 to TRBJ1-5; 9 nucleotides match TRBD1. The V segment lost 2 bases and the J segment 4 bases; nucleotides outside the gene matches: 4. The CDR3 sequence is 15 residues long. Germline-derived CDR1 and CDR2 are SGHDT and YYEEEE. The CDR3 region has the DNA TGTGCCAGCAGCTTTCGTGGGACAGGGAATCAGCCCCAGCATTTT. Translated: CASSFRGTGNQPQHF. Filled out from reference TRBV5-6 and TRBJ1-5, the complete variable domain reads DAGVTQSPTHLIKTRGQQVTLRCSPKSGHDTVSWYQQALGQGPQFIFQYYEEEERQRGNFPDRFSGHQFPNYSSELNVNALLLGDSALYLCASSFRGTGNQPQHFGDGTRLSIL.

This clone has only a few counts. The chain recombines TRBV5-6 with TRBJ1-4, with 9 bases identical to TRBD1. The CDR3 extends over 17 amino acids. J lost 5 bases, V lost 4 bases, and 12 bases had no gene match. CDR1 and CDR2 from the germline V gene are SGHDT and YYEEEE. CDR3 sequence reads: CASSTAGQGLINEKLFF. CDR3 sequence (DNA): TGTGCCAGCAGCACCGCCGGACAGGGGCTCATCAATGAAAAACTGTTTTTT.

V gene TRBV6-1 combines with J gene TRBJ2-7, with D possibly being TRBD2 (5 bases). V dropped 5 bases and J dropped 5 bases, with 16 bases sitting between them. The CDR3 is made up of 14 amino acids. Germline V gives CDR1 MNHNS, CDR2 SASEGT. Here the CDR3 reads CASSRPILEDEQYF. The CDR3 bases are TGTGCCAGCAGTCGCCCGATTCTGGAGGACGAGCAGTACTTC.

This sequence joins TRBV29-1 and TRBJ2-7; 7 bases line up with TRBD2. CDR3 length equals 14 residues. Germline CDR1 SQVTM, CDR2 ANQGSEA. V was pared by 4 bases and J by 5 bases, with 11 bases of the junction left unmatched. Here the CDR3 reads CSVVIPLASNEQYF. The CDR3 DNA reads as TGCAGCGTTGTGATTCCACTAGCGTCCAACGAGCAGTACTTC.

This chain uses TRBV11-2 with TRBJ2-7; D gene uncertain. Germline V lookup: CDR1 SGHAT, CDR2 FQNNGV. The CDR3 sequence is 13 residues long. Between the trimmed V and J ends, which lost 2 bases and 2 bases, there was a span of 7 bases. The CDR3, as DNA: TGTGCCAGCAGCTTATCAAATGCCTACGAGCAGTACTTC. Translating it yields CASSLSNAYEQYF.